This T cell receptor (beta chain) was profiled in a study of response to subunit inactivated influenza vaccine. The CDR3 is 11 residues long. Germline assignment: CDR1 SQVTM and CDR2 ANQGSEA. The V end lost 5 bases, the J end lost 4 bases, and 9 bases lay between the germline ends. Findings and caveats of the study: Few additional T cells are recruited per seasonal influenza vaccination, authors suggested.

As concerns this clonotype: Its antigen is not identified.

From the RT-PCR reads, TCRdb called clonotypes with MiXCR, one entry per CDR3 protein. The sample lists fewer than 700,000 distinct CDR3 sequences; approximately 12% were seen once. This chain joins TRBV29-1 and TRBJ2-7, with D unclear. Sequenced here: PBMCs from blood, sampled 45 days after vaccination. This sequence originates from a middle-aged man who received an inactivated influenza vaccine. The CDR3 here is CSVTLSYEQYF. The CDR3 DNA is TGCAGCGTTACGCTGTCGTACGAGCAGTACTTC.